This is a list of T cell receptor beta chains from one sample in a study of blood T cell repertoires in COVID-19. The method was immunoSEQ multiplex PCR; TCRdb's version includes in-frame clones alone and lacks a portion of them. The sample includes some 380,000 clones, around 87% seen only once; the top ten take roughly 6.8%. Sequenced material: peripheral blood. These TCRs come from a man younger than 35 with active or convalescent COVID-19. The CDR3 runs from the conserved cysteine through the conserved F or W. The D gene is left open where the match is weak. Not every row has a clone size; where given, it reads once, few, many or a size class.

J: TRBJ1-2; V: TRBV19; size: .; D: .; DNA: TGTGCCACCAAAACAGGGATAGGCTATGGCTACACCTTC; CDR3: CATKTGIGYGYTF
J: TRBJ1-2; V: TRBV28; size: .; D: TRBD1; DNA: TGTGCCAGCAGTTTTGCATCGGGACAGGGGGCGGGAGGCTACACCTTC; CDR3: CASSFASGQGAGGYTF
J: TRBJ2-7; V: TRBV7-2; size: .; D: TRBD2; DNA: TGTGCCAGCAGCTTAGGTCTAGGGCTAGCGGGAGCCCACGAGCAGTACTTC; CDR3: CASSLGLGLAGAHEQYF
J: TRBJ1-5; V: TRBV19; size: .; D: .; DNA: TGTGCCAGTAGCTCGGCGCGGAGCAATCAGCCCCAGCATTTT; CDR3: CASSSARSNQPQHF
J: TRBJ2-1; V: TRBV2; size: .; D: TRBD2; DNA: TGTGCCAGCAGGGGTAGCGGGGGGGCCAATGAGCAGTTCTTC; CDR3: CASRGSGGANEQFF
J: TRBJ1-2; V: TRBV2; size: .; D: .; DNA: TGTGCCAGCAGTGAGGGGAGCGGTGCCTATGGCTACACCTTC; CDR3: CASSEGSGAYGYTF
J: TRBJ1-5; V: TRBV6-1; size: .; D: .; DNA: TGTGCCAGCAGTGAAGCGCCTGTGAGCGGGACGCCCCAGCATTTT; CDR3: CASSEAPVSGTPQHF
J: TRBJ1-4; V: TRBV28; size: .; D: .; DNA: TGTGCCAGCAGTGGCTGGGGGCTTTGGGAAAAACTGTTTTTT; CDR3: CASSGWGLWEKLFF
J: TRBJ2-3; V: TRBV28; size: .; D: TRBD2; DNA: TGTGCCAGCAGTTCTGGGGGAGGGGGCACAGATACGCAGTATTTT; CDR3: CASSSGGGGTDTQYF
J: TRBJ2-3; V: TRBV7-2; size: .; D: .; DNA: TGTGCCAGCAGCTTAGGACCCGACAGAACAGATACGCAGTATTTT; CDR3: CASSLGPDRTDTQYF
J: TRBJ2-7; V: TRBV11-2; size: .; D: TRBD1; DNA: TGTGCCAGCAGCTCGGCAGGACAGGGGGACGAGCAGTACTTC; CDR3: CASSSAGQGDEQYF
J: TRBJ1-1; V: TRBV7-9; size: .; D: .; DNA: TGTGCCAGCAGATTGGCGGGGAACACTGAAGCTTTCTTT; CDR3: CASRLAGNTEAFF
J: TRBJ2-1; V: TRBV5-1; size: .; D: TRBD2; DNA: TGCGCCAGCAGCATGGGACTAGCGAATGAGCAGTTCTTC; CDR3: CASSMGLANEQFF
J: TRBJ1-1; V: TRBV4-2; size: .; D: .; DNA: TGTGCCAGCAGGGAGACAGGCGAGGGTTTCTTT; CDR3: CASRETGEGFF
J: TRBJ1-6; V: TRBV28; size: few; D: TRBD1; DNA: TGTGCCAGCAGCGAGGACAGGGTTAGTGGAAATTCACCCCTCCACTTT; CDR3: CASSEDRVSGNSPLHF
J: TRBJ1-5; V: TRBV19; size: .; D: .; DNA: TGTGCCAGTAGTAAGACGTACAGGGTTAACCAGCCCCAGCATTTT; CDR3: CASSKTYRVNQPQHF
J: TRBJ1-6; V: TRBV6-5; size: .; D: TRBD1; DNA: TGTGCCAGCAGTCCCGTTACAGGGGGCAGTTCACCCCTCCACTTT; CDR3: CASSPVTGGSSPLHF
J: TRBJ2-3; V: TRBV20-1; size: .; D: TRBD2; DNA: TGCAGTGCAAGTCCGGGCGGGGGGCCCAGGGGCACAGATACGCAGTATTTT; CDR3: CSASPGGGPRGTDTQYF
J: TRBJ1-2; V: TRBV30; size: few; D: .; DNA: TGTGCCTGCCCCCGGAGGGTTAACTATGGCTACACCTTC; CDR3: CACPRRVNYGYTF
J: TRBJ1-2; V: TRBV5-8; size: .; D: TRBD1; DNA: TGTGCCAGCAGCCATAGACAGGGGTATGGCTACACCTTC; CDR3: CASSHRQGYGYTF
J: TRBJ2-7; V: TRBV30; size: .; D: .; DNA: TGTGCCTGGAAGGGGACAACCTACGAGCAGTACTTC; CDR3: CAWKGTTYEQYF
J: TRBJ1-4; V: TRBV12-3/TRBV12-4; size: .; D: .; DNA: TGTGCCAGCTGTGACTGGAGTGAAAAACTGTTTTTT; CDR3: CASCDWSEKLFF
J: TRBJ1-5; V: TRBV7-2; size: .; D: .; DNA: TGTGCCAGCAGCTTATCAGGGGCGGGCAATCAGCCCCAGCATTTT; CDR3: CASSLSGAGNQPQHF
J: TRBJ1-2; V: TRBV4-3; size: few; D: .; DNA: TGCGCCAGCAGCCAATTTACAGGTTTTGGCTACACCTTC; CDR3: CASSQFTGFGYTF
J: TRBJ2-2; V: TRBV9; size: .; D: .; DNA: TGTGCCAGCAGCGTAGATGTGGGAGCCAACACCGGGGAGCTGTTTTTT; CDR3: CASSVDVGANTGELFF
J: TRBJ2-5; V: TRBV13; size: .; D: .; DNA: TGTGCCAGCAGCCCTCAGGGAAGGGCCGAGACCCAGTACTTC; CDR3: CASSPQGRAETQYF
J: TRBJ1-5; V: TRBV27; size: .; D: TRBD1; DNA: TGTGCCAGCAGGACAGGGGGCGCGGGTTATAGCAATCAGCCCCAGCATTTT; CDR3: CASRTGGAGYSNQPQHF
J: TRBJ2-3; V: TRBV28; size: once; D: TRBD2; DNA: TGTGCCGGGGGGTACGCTAGCGGGGGATCAGATACGCAGTATTTT; CDR3: CAGGYASGGSDTQYF
J: TRBJ2-1; V: TRBV7-8; size: once; D: TRBD2; DNA: TGTGCCAGCAGCATCGGGACTAGTAATTTCAATGAGCAGTTCTTC; CDR3: CASSIGTSNFNEQFF
J: TRBJ2-1; V: TRBV7-2; size: .; D: TRBD1; DNA: TGTGCCAGCAGCCCCCGGACAGGGTGGGCGGGCAATGAGCAGTTCTTC; CDR3: CASSPRTGWAGNEQFF
J: TRBJ2-1; V: TRBV10-3; size: .; D: .; DNA: TGTGCCATCAGTGCCCTAGCGTCTCGAGGGCAGCAGTTCTTC; CDR3: CAISALASRGQQFF
J: TRBJ2-5; V: TRBV7-6; size: .; D: TRBD1; DNA: TGTGCCAGCAGTCTTAACATAGACAGGGGCGGTGAGACCCAGTACTTC; CDR3: CASSLNIDRGGETQYF
J: TRBJ1-1; V: TRBV7-3; size: .; D: TRBD1; DNA: TGTGCCAGCAGCTTCGGGGACAGGCGAAACACTGAAGCTTTCTTT; CDR3: CASSFGDRRNTEAFF
J: TRBJ1-4; V: TRBV3-1/TRBV3-2; size: .; D: .; DNA: TGTGCCAGCAGAGATGACAGGCAGGCTAATGAAAAACTGTTTTTT; CDR3: CASRDDRQANEKLFF
J: TRBJ2-5; V: TRBV12-5; size: .; D: TRBD1; DNA: TGTGCTAGTGGTCGACAGGGGGCCGGAGAGACCCAGTACTTC; CDR3: CASGRQGAGETQYF
J: TRBJ2-2; V: TRBV4-1; size: .; D: .; DNA: TGCGCCAGCAGCCAAGAAATGGCAGGGGGGACCGGGGAGCTGTTTTTT; CDR3: CASSQEMAGGTGELFF
J: TRBJ2-2; V: TRBV28; size: .; D: TRBD1; DNA: TGTGCCAGCAGTTTGGGGACAGGGAAGCCCGGGGAGCTGTTTTTT; CDR3: CASSLGTGKPGELFF
J: TRBJ2-7; V: TRBV7-2; size: few; D: TRBD2; DNA: TGTGCCAGCGCCCTAGCGGGGGGGTACGAGCAGTACTTC; CDR3: CASALAGGYEQYF
J: TRBJ2-2; V: TRBV7-7; size: .; D: .; DNA: TGTGCCAGCAGCTTACACGAGGCCGGGGAGCTGTTTTTT; CDR3: CASSLHEAGELFF
J: TRBJ1-1; V: TRBV5-5; size: .; D: .; DNA: TGTGCCAGCAGCTTGTTCGTGAACACTGAAGCTTTCTTT; CDR3: CASSLFVNTEAFF
J: TRBJ1-2; V: TRBV19; size: .; D: .; DNA: TGTGCCAGTAGACCCGGCCGGGTAATGGTTGATGGCTACACCTTC; CDR3: CASRPGRVMVDGYTF
J: TRBJ2-7; V: TRBV25-1; size: .; D: .; DNA: TGTGCCAGCAGTCGTCCCGATTACAGGTGGGTAAGAGGCGAGCAGTACTTC; CDR3: CASSRPDYRWVRGEQYF
J: TRBJ1-5; V: TRBV21-1; size: .; D: .; DNA: TGTGCCAGCAGCAAAGGACAGCTCTGCAATCAGCCCCAGCATTTT; CDR3: CASSKGQLCNQPQHF
J: TRBJ1-1; V: TRBV9; size: .; D: .; DNA: TGTGCCAGCAGCTTACAGGGACGGAACACTGAAGCTTTCTTT; CDR3: CASSLQGRNTEAFF
J: TRBJ1-3; V: TRBV14; size: .; D: .; DNA: TGTGCCAGCAGCCAAGGTGTCAACTCTGGAAACACCATATATTTT; CDR3: CASSQGVNSGNTIYF
J: TRBJ1-6; V: TRBV15; size: .; D: TRBD1; DNA: TGTGCCACCAGCAGGCAGGGGGCGAATTCACCCCTCCACTTT; CDR3: CATSRQGANSPLHF
J: TRBJ1-1; V: TRBV30; size: .; D: .; DNA: TGTGCCTGGAGTTTGACAACGAACACTGAAGCTTTCTTT; CDR3: CAWSLTTNTEAFF
J: TRBJ2-1; V: TRBV10-3; size: .; D: TRBD2; DNA: TGTGCCATAGGGGGTAGCGGGAGGGCCTCGAGATACAATGAGCAGTTCTTC; CDR3: CAIGGSGRASRYNEQFF
J: TRBJ1-6; V: TRBV9; size: .; D: .; DNA: TGTGCCAGCAGCGTAGGGGGCAGTGGATCACCCCTCCACTTT; CDR3: CASSVGGSGSPLHF
J: TRBJ1-4; V: TRBV3-1/TRBV3-2; size: .; D: .; DNA: TGTGCCAGCAGCCAAGATCCGGGGGGAACGGCTAATGAAAAACTGTTTTTT; CDR3: CASSQDPGGTANEKLFF
J: TRBJ1-5; V: TRBV18; size: .; D: .; DNA: TGTGCCAGCTCACCCCTTGGCCAGGGCAATCAGCCCCAGCATTTT; CDR3: CASSPLGQGNQPQHF
J: TRBJ1-1; V: TRBV28; size: .; D: TRBD1; DNA: TGTGCCAGCAGTTCCAGACAGGGCAACACTGAAGCTTTCTTT; CDR3: CASSSRQGNTEAFF
J: TRBJ2-2; V: TRBV27; size: .; D: TRBD2; DNA: TGTGCCAGCAGTCTAGAACTAGCGGGGACGAACACCGGGGAGCTGTTTTTT; CDR3: CASSLELAGTNTGELFF
J: TRBJ1-2; V: TRBV7-3; size: .; D: .; DNA: TGTGCCAGCAGCTTAATCCCCGTCAGGGAAAGTGGCTACACCTTC; CDR3: CASSLIPVRESGYTF
J: TRBJ1-4; V: TRBV9; size: few; D: TRBD1; DNA: TGTGCCAGCAGCCCGGGACAGGCTTCCTTAACTAATGAAAAACTGTTTTTT; CDR3: CASSPGQASLTNEKLFF
J: TRBJ2-3; V: TRBV5-1; size: .; D: TRBD2; DNA: TGCGCCAGCAGCCCACAGACTAGCGGGAATGCAGATACGCAGTATTTT; CDR3: CASSPQTSGNADTQYF
J: TRBJ1-2; V: TRBV5-1; size: .; D: .; DNA: TGCGCCAGCAGCCCCGATGCGGCTAACTATGGCTACACCTTC; CDR3: CASSPDAANYGYTF
J: TRBJ1-1; V: TRBV12-3/TRBV12-4; size: .; D: .; DNA: TGTGCCAGCAGTCCGGCAGGGATGGTTGAAGCTTTCTTT; CDR3: CASSPAGMVEAFF
J: TRBJ2-3; V: TRBV5-1; size: .; D: TRBD2; DNA: TGCGCCAGCAGCTCTAGCGGGAGCACAGATACGCAGTATTTT; CDR3: CASSSSGSTDTQYF